A single T cell receptor beta chain is shown here with its context. Its antigen is still unknown. This entry is derived from a study of cytomegalovirus exposure and HLA in healthy donors. Study-wide context: From HLA-typed donors, an early data release held 70 million to 100 million unique TCRs.

PCR primers comprised 60 Vbeta and 13 Jbeta primers. Method: immunoSEQ multiplex PCR; TCRdb's copy keeps in-frame clones and lacks some. The sample includes about 160,000 clones, roughly four fifths of them seen just once. The CDR3 has 17 amino acids. After removal of 2 bases from V and 6 bases from J, the junction contained 13 bases not matched to a gene. CDR1 SGHTS and CDR2 YDEGEE come from the germline V gene. Findings and limits, study-wide: Highly shared sequence variants in one cluster were likely a sequencing artifact. TCR beta V- and J-gene trimming was later associated with a missense DCLRE1C variant.

The chain joins TRBV5-8 to TRBJ2-2; 7 bases map to TRBD2. Sequencing used PBMCs. The clonotype originates from a young woman in good health and CMV-seronegative. The CDR3 loop reads CASSFLPSGIYPGELFF. The CDR3 nucleotides read TGTGCCAGCAGCTTTCTACCCAGCGGGATCTACCCCGGGGAGCTGTTTTTT.